This TCR beta chain was obtained from a study of T cell responses to AZD1222 COVID-19 vaccine. General study findings and limits: Spike was spanned by vaccine-associated CD4 TCRs, which were dominant at 160-218 and 743-854. Most donors were white British and more were female, and clonal diversity was possibly underestimated. No day 14 peak samples; only post-peak repertoires were characterized.

Repertoires were generated with immunoSEQ multiplex PCR, while TCRdb's copy carries only in-frame clones and drops some. The data contain 25,000 to 30,000 clones, about 92% of them singletons. About this clone itself: Its antigen is undetermined.

Sequenced here: peripheral blood, sampled 28 days after the second AZD1222 dose. The receptor comes from an adult who received the AZD1222 COVID-19 vaccine.

The CDR3 loop is CASSLNGPGSGNTIYF. As DNA, the CDR3 is TGTGCCAGCAGCTTAAACGGCCCTGGCTCTGGAAACACCATATATTTT. The V gene is TRBV7-3, the J gene TRBJ1-3; D unresolved. This CDR3 comprises 16 residues. The germline V gene encodes CDR1 SGHTA and CDR2 FQGTGA. V was pared by 1 base and J by 0 bases, with 10 bases between.